This passage covers 2 T cell receptor beta chains from one sample sequenced in a study of blood T cell repertoires in COVID-19. Some clones are missing from TCRdb's copy, which holds only in-frame ones; the method was immunoSEQ multiplex PCR. The sample carries about 210,000 clones, under 90% recorded once. The sequenced material came from peripheral blood. The receptors originated from a woman between 35 and 50 years old with active or convalescent COVID-19.

This chain connects TRBV5-1 to TRBJ2-1; 13 nucleotides line up with TRBD2. With 4 bases clipped from V and 4 bases from J, the junction kept 5 bases outside the gene matches. The CDR3 spans 16 residues. Germline V gene lookup returns CDR1 SGHRS and CDR2 YFSETQ. CDR3 protein: CASSGGLAGNYNEQFF. CDR3 in DNA: TGCGCCAGCAGCGGGGGACTAGCGGGAAATTACAATGAGCAGTTCTTC. The full variable domain, in which reference TRBV5-1 and TRBJ2-1 provide the parts outside the CDR3, is KAGVTQTPRYLIKTRGQQVTLSCSPISGHRSVSWYQQTPGQGLQFLFEYFSETQRNKGNFPGRFSGRQFSNSRSEMNVSTLELGDSALYLCASSGGLAGNYNEQFFGPGTRLTVL.

The V call is TRBV27, the J call TRBJ1-2, with 8 bases fitting TRBD1. CDR1 and CDR2 from the germline V gene are MNHEY and SMNVEV (reference sequence). The J segment lost 4 bases and the V segment lost 5 bases, leaving 9 bases of the junction unmatched. This CDR3 comprises 15 residues. The CDR3 sequence is CASSPWDRRGYGYTF. CDR3 in DNA: TGTGCCAGCAGTCCCTGGGACAGGCGGGGCTATGGCTACACCTTC.